A single sample is the source of the 7 T cell receptor beta chains below, sequenced in a study of CD8+ T cells in alopecia areata. Extracted RNA was reverse transcribed into cDNA, the sequencing template. Only in-frame clones appear in the TCRdb table, and some are missing; sequencing was by immunoSEQ multiplex PCR. This table holds some 110,000 clones, about 60% found once. Treatment meaning: oral pan-JAK inhibitor, 5-10 mg twice daily. The specimen was CD8+ T cells sorted from blood, collected at week 24, from a patient treated with tofacitinib. These receptors all stem from a human donor with alopecia areata.

The rearrangement links TRBV5-6 to TRBJ1-2; tentatively, D is TRBD1 (5 bases). Trimming cost V 5 bases and J 5 bases, with 10 bases left between them. CDR3 length: 12 residues. Looked up from germline, CDR1 is SGHDT and CDR2 is YYEEEE. CDR3 residues: CASSPWGYGYTF. The CDR3 DNA reads as TGTGCCAGCAGTCCTTGGGGGTATGGCTACACCTTC.

V is TRBV14 and J is TRBJ2-7; 7 bases match TRBD1. The CDR3 length is 14 residues. V was pared by 0 bases and J by 3 bases, with 2 bases of the junction left unmatched. Germline loops: CDR1 SGHDN, CDR2 FVKESK. CDR3 loop: CASSQENRGYEQYF. DNA for the CDR3: TGTGCCAGCAGCCAAGAGAACAGGGGCTACGAGCAGTACTTC. Supplemented by reference TRBV14 and TRBJ2-7, the full variable domain reads EAGVTQFPSHSVIEKGQTVTLRCDPISGHDNLYWYRRVMGKEIKFLLHFVKESKQDESGMPNNRFLAERTGGTYSTLKVQPAELEDSGVYFCASSQENRGYEQYFGPGTRLTVT.

The chain joins TRBV11-3 to TRBJ2-1; 13 bases fit TRBD2. This CDR3 region has 17 residues. Trimming at V came to 5 bases and at J to 7 bases, leaving 11 bases not matched to a gene. Germline CDR1 and CDR2: SGHNT and YENEEA. This CDR3 is CASSVGLAGEYRNEQFF. DNA for the CDR3: TGTGCCAGCAGCGTCGGACTAGCGGGGGAGTATAGGAATGAGCAGTTCTTC.

This clone has a handful of counts. V gene TRBV29-1 combines with J gene TRBJ2-1; the D is unclear. V lost 2 bases and J lost 9, with 8 bases in between. Germline V lookup: CDR1 SQVTM, CDR2 ANQGSEA. The CDR3 has 11 amino acids. CDR3: CSVESWGEQFF. CDR3 nucleotides: TGCAGCGTTGAATCGTGGGGTGAGCAGTTCTTC.

The chain links TRBV27 to TRBJ2-5, with 7 bases matching TRBD1. The germline CDR1 and CDR2 sequences are MNHEY and SMNVEV (reference sequence). J was trimmed by 5 bases and V by 6 bases; bases with no gene match: 12. This CDR3 is built from 15 residues. CDR3 sequence reads: CASRGYRGAEETQYF. In DNA, the CDR3 is TGTGCCAGCAGGGGCTACAGGGGCGCGGAGGAGACCCAGTACTTC.

This rearrangement joins TRBV5-1 to TRBJ1-1; 9 bases line up with TRBD1. Germline values: CDR1 SGHRS, CDR2 YFSETQ. There are 14 residues in the CDR3. J gave up 3 bases and V 2 bases, and 2 bases lay outside the gene matches. The chain's CDR3 is CASSLGQGYTEAFF. In DNA form, the CDR3 reads TGCGCCAGCAGCTTAGGACAGGGGTACACTGAAGCTTTCTTT.

The gene calls are TRBV7-8 and TRBJ2-7; D might be TRBD2 (6 bases). The length of the CDR3 is 15 residues. Looked up from germline, CDR1 is SGHVS and CDR2 is FQNEAQ. The ends were cut back, 8 bases at V and 1 base at J, with 18 bases in the middle. CDR3 region: CASFAPSEGSYEQYF. The CDR3 nucleotides read TGTGCCAGCTTTGCGCCTAGCGAGGGATCCTACGAGCAGTACTTC.